This TCR beta chain was profiled in a study of blood T cell repertoires in COVID-19 (dated by TCRdb to about 2020). For the study in its entirety: Samples from collaborators originated in the United States, Italy and Spain and spanned both the acute and convalescent phases of COVID-19. Deeply sampled blood TCRbeta repertoires from subjects exposed to, actively infected with, or recovered from COVID-19 were included in the dataset. The prospective study material was composed of cDNA or gDNA derived from T cells, B-cell-depleted T cells, or PBMCs. Where available, HLA class I and class II types were taken from metadata supplied by the sample provider and were not determined by assay-based typing. Samples came from the ongoing ImmuneRACE study (first 160 participants) plus 1,254 subjects from 6 global collaborators. The repertoires were made available in a free public database intended to serve as a resource for research on the immune response to SARS-CoV-2. Nearly every sample came with metadata listing a de-identified subject ID, COVID-19 status, age in years and sex. The paper's findings and limits, for the study overall: Clinical and demographic metadata were provided uncurated, with the amount varying by source and participant.

Collaborating institutions collected whole blood in K2EDTA tubes following their own protocols. For TCRbeta analysis, collaborators shipped samples as frozen whole blood, isolated PBMCs, or DNA extracted from either of those sample types. TCRbeta CDR3 regions were amplified from genomic DNA using the immunoSEQ Assay, a bias-controlled multiplex PCR. The study's own analysis went as follows. Nucleated cell counts per sample were estimated from amplification of reference gene primers within the assay. To quantify the absolute abundance of each unique TCRbeta CDR3 rearrangement, sequence reads were collapsed and filtered. For each sample, productive Simpson clonality was calculated as the square root of Simpson's diversity index across productive rearrangements. The clones in this table, taken by TCRdb from immuneACCESS, are in-frame only. Not every clone is retained; where verified, under half of the shortfall comes from an unresolved V gene, and the cause of the rest is unknown. The V and J calls and clone size are taken from that table; D and trimming were inferred from the DNA. The table for this sample lists some 71,000 clones; 70% to 85% of them were counted only once. The ten biggest clones cover around 22% of the sample.

Its CDR3 holds 16 amino acids, cysteine through phenylalanine. The kept DNA is CDR3 alone, 48 bases in frame from the first base. According to the germline V gene (reference sequence), CDR1 reads SEHNR and CDR2 reads FQNEAQ. V loses 2 bases at its end and J loses 9 bases; junction bases beyond the gene matches: 8. Regarding this clone: It lacks a known antigen. No per-base quality is available; no much larger clone lies one base away.

Sequenced sample: peripheral blood. The chain uses TRBV7-9 and TRBJ2-1, with 12 middle bases fitting TRBD2. This TCR was recovered from a woman aged 45-60 years with acute or convalescent COVID-19. The DNA sequence is as follows: TGTGCCAGCAGCTTACGGTCTAGCGGGAGGGAGAGTGAGCAGTTCTTC. Translation gives CASSLRSSGRESEQFF.